This T cell receptor beta chain is drawn from a study of blood T cells in healthy people across ages (dated by TCRdb to the mid-2010s). Looking at the study overall: In model experiments, template switching captured about one uniquely barcoded TCR beta cDNA molecule for every two T cells. Four age groups were formed from the donors: young (average approximately 15 years), middle-aged (around 37), aged (about 68) and long-lived (about 80). Donors of different ages were randomly distributed across sequencing lanes to avoid experimental bias. Using deep sequencing normalized with unique cDNA molecular identifiers, the study measured how TCR beta repertoire diversity changes with age. Using the same blood draw, the study looked at two additional independent replicas of 1 million unique cDNA reads for two donors, one aged 18 to 29 and the other aged 80 or older.

About this clonotype: What this receptor recognizes is not known. No much larger clone exists at a distance of one base, and base qualities are not known.

The approximately 40 donors, aged 6 to 90 years, were systemically healthy Caucasian individuals from Russia. Each donor gave around 9.8 milliliters of peripheral blood, collected into EDTA-treated Vacutainer tubes. Ficoll-Paque density-gradient centrifugation was used to isolate PBMCs, with at least 6 million obtained per sample. Total RNA, at least 6 micrograms per sample, was extracted from PBMCs with Trizol reagent. The percentages of naive CD45RAhigh/CD27high T cells were determined by flow cytometry on a PBMC aliquot from every donor. V and J are truncated by 3 bases and 4 bases respectively, leaving an intervening sequence of 14 bases. There are 15 amino acids in the CDR3, from cysteine to phenylalanine inclusive. Kept here is only the CDR3 DNA, which spans 45 bases and is read in frame from base 1. CDR1 SGDLS and CDR2 YYNGEE were looked up in the germline V gene. The library came from 5' RACE. Sequenced using an Illumina HiSeq 2500. A second PCR of about 6 to 12 cycles was run with a J-beta primer mix and a sample-barcoded 5' primer. Each TCR beta cDNA molecule received a unique molecular identifier from a template-switch 5' adaptor carrying 12 random nucleotides. At least 2.5 million CDR3-containing paired-end reads were obtained from each sample. All of the RNA was converted into first-strand cDNA using the Mint cDNA synthesis kit, with a TRBC-specific oligonucleotide serving as the primer. Following uracil-DNA glycosylase treatment, a first 18-cycle PCR with universal primers M1SS and BC2_uni_R was performed on all cDNA. The study's own analysis went as follows. For normalization, 1 million high-quality reads were randomly selected from each sample, with every read carrying a distinct molecular identifier. Instead of being binned into consensus sequences, reads with shared molecular identifiers were discarded. MiTCR, set to a Q25 quality threshold and the strictest error-elimination algorithm, was used for CDR3 identification, clonotype clustering and error correction. A nonparametric unseen species model using Euler transformation provided a lower-bound estimate of total TCR beta diversity. Clones were called with MiXCR by TCRdb after fastp trimmed the public reads at Q25, and only in-frame beta chains were retained. Each entry is one CDR3 protein sequence, shown with its most common DNA and genes. TCRdb's processing, not the authors', yielded these V and J calls. The sample yields 1.5 million to 2 million distinct CDR3 sequences; around half were counted once. Roughly 2% of the sample is taken by the ten largest.

Broad study findings and their caveats: Since profiling was done on bulk unsorted PBMCs, naive and antigen-experienced compartments could not be conclusively compared. Compared with the aged group, the long-lived group had more naive CD4+ T cells, fewer expanded clones and increased TCR diversity, suggesting age selection. The CMV infection status of donors was not known, potentially confounding age-related changes in expanded clonotypes. The percentage of naive T cells measured by flow cytometry correlated strongly with observed TCR beta diversity. Observed TCR beta diversity per million T cells fell roughly linearly with age, and a significant reduction was already apparent by age about 36. Estimates of total diversity based on one million sequenced T cells were considered lower bounds and underestimates.

The rearranged chain carries TRBV9 and TRBJ2-1; D gene: possibly TRBD1, on 5 matching bases. The sample consisted of blood. The receptor comes from a woman between 35 and 50 years old in good health. The bases are TGTGCCAGCAGCGCAGATGGAACAGGATACAATGAGCAGTTCTTC. This codes for CASSADGTGYNEQFF.